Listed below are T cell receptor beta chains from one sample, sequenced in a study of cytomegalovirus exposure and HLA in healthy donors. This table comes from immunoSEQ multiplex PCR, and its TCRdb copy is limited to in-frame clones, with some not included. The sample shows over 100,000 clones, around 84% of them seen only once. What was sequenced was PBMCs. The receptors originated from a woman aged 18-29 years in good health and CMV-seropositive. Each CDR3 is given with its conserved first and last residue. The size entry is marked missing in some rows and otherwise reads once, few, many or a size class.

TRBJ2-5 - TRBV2 CASSEGAVPQETQYF
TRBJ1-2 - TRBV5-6 CASSPGTGGVYGYTF
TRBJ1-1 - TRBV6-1 CASTRPDMNTEAFF
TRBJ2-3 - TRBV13 CASSLGLSSSRTDTQYF
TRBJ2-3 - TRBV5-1 CASSSIAGGRDTQYF
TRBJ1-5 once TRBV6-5 CASSYSEGKGEPQHF
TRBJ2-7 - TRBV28 CASSLTTDIAHEQYF
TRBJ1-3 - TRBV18 CASSPQQLGNTIYF
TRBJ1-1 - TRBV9 CASSASAGPNTEAFF
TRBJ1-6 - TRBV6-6 CASSFIDRHNSPLHF
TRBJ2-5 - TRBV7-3 CASSSQGTSGGQETQYF
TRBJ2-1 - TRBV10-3 CAISVAGGSNEQFF
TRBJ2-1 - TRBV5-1 CASSFSGDTYNEQFF
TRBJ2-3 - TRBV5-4 CASSLKGSTDTQYF
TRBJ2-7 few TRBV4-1 CASSQEDRGLYEQYF
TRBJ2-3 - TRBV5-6 CASSSRDPLRGGDTQYF
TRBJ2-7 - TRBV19 CASSKMGGSYEQYF
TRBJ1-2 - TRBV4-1 CASSQRDSNIYYGYTF
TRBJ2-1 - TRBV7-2 CASSRSSGGTNEQFF
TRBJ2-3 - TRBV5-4 CASSLGAGGLRDTQYF
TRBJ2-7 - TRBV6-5 CASSPGTGGVYEQYF
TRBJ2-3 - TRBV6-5 CASSRRLADTQYF
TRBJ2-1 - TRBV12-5 CASGLALGGPGYEQFF
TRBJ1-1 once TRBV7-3 CASSLYAGGWPEAFF
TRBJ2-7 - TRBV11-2 CASSLEGRVDEQYF
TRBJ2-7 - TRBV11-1 CASQPWGGTGYEQYF
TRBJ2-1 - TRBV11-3 CASSPSGAGDRNEQFF
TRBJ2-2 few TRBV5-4 CASSRGTGGSNTGELFF
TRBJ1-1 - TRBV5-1 CASSLAMDSYTEAFF
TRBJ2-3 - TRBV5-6 CASSLGAGAQTDTQYF
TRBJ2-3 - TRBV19 CASSIHLGGARISSTDTQYF
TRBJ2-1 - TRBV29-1 CSVDSGGASYNEQFF
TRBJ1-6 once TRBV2 CASGTGYSPLHF
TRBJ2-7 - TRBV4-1 CASSPTHQRGDYEQYF
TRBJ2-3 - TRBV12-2 CAPPVGAGFTDTQYF
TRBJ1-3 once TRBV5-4 CASSLWGDLDIGNTIYF